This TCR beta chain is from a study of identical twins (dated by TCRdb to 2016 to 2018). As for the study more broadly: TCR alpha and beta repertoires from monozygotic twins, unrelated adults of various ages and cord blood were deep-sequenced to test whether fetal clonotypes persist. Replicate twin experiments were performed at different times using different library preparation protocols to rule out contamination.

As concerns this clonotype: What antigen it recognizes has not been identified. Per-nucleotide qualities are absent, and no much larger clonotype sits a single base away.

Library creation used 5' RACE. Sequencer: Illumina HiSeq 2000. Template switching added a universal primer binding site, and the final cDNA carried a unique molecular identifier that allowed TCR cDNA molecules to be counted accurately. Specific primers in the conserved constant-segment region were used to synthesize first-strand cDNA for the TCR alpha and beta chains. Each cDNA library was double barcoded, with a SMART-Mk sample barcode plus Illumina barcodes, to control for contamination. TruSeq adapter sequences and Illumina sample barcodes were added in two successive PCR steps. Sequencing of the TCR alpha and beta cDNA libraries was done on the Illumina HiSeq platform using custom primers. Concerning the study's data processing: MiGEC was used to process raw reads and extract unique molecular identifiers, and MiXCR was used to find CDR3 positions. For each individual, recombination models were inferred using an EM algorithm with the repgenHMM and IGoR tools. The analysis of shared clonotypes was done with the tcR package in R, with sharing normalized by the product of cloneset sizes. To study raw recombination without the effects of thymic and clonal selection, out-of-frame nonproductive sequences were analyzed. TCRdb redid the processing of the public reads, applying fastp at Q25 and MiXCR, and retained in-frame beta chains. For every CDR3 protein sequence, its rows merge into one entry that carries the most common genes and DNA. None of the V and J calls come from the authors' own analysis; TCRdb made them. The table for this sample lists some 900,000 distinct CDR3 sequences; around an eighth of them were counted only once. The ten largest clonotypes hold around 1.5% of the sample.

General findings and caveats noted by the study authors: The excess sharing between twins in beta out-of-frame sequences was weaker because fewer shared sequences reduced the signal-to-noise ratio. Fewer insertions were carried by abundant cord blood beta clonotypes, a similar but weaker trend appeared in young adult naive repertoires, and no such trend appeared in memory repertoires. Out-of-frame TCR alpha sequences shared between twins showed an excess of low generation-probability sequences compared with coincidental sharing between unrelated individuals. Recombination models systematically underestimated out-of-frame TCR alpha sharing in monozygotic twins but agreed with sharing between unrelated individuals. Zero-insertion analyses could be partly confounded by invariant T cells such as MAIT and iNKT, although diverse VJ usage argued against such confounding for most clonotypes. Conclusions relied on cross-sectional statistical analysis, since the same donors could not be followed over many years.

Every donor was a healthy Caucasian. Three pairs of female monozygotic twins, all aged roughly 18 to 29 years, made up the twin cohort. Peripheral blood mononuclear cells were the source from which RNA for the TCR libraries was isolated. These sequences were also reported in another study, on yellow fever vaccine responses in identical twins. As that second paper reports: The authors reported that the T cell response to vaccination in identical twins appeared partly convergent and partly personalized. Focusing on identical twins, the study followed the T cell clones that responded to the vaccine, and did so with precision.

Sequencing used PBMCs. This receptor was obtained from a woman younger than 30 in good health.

At the DNA level, the sequence is TGTGCCAGCAGCGGACTAGCGGGAGAGCCCTACAATGAGCAGTTCTTC. Translated, it reads CASSGLAGEPYNEQFF. The chain is encoded by TRBV6-1 joined to TRBJ2-1, with 13 bases in between that match TRBD2. CDR1 is given as MNHNS and CDR2 as SASEGT, both from the germline V gene. The germline V and J ends show losses of 6 bases and 2 bases respectively, and no gene match explains 4 bases of the junction. The CDR3 contains 16 residues, cysteine and phenylalanine counted. Here the CDR3 DNA is all that survives: 48 bases in frame from base 1.